This is a list of T cell receptor beta chains from one sample in a study of Ad26.COV2.S vaccination and SARS-CoV-2 variants. Sequenced by immunoSEQ multiplex PCR; TCRdb stores in-frame clones only, minus some. This sample has about 460,000 clones; about nine tenths occur once, and the top ten carry 1.7%. This specimen was peripheral blood, taken in a trial of Ad26.COV2.S vaccine versus placebo. Source of these receptors: a person between 18 and 59 years old who received the Ad26.COV2.S COVID-19 vaccine or a placebo. CDR3s include the opening cysteine and the closing phenylalanine or tryptophan. Fields, in order: J gene, V gene, clone size, D gene, CDR3 DNA, CDR3 protein. D genes are given only for firm matches. Clone size is shown for a subset of rows, as once, few, many or a class of expanded clone.

J gene: TRBJ2-7
V gene: TRBV5-1
clone size: once
D gene: TRBD1
CDR3 DNA: TGCGCCAGCAGCCCTGACAGGGGGTTGGCCTACGAGCAGTACTTC
CDR3 protein: CASSPDRGLAYEQYF

J gene: TRBJ2-6
V gene: TRBV4-1
clone size: NA
D gene: NA
CDR3 DNA: TGCGCCAGCAGCCAAGGGCCCTCCCGCTCTGGGGCCAACGTCCTGACTTTC
CDR3 protein: CASSQGPSRSGANVLTF

J gene: TRBJ2-7
V gene: TRBV6-5
clone size: NA
D gene: TRBD2
CDR3 DNA: TGTGCCAGCAGCACCGGGACTAGCGGTTCCTACGAGCAGTACTTC
CDR3 protein: CASSTGTSGSYEQYF

J gene: TRBJ2-1
V gene: TRBV30
clone size: NA
D gene: TRBD2
CDR3 DNA: TGTGCCTGGAGTGGATTAGCGGGAGGGTACAATGAGCAGTTCTTC
CDR3 protein: CAWSGLAGGYNEQFF

J gene: TRBJ2-1
V gene: TRBV4-1
clone size: NA
D gene: NA
CDR3 DNA: TGCGCCAGCAGCCAAGTCCCCTCGGTTGAGCAGTTCTTC
CDR3 protein: CASSQVPSVEQFF

J gene: TRBJ1-5
V gene: TRBV3-1/TRBV3-2
clone size: NA
D gene: NA
CDR3 DNA: TGTGCCAGCAGCCAAGATAGTAGGGGCGGCGGGCCCCAGCATTTT
CDR3 protein: CASSQDSRGGGPQHF

J gene: TRBJ2-3
V gene: TRBV7-3
clone size: NA
D gene: NA
CDR3 DNA: TGTGCCAGCAGCTTAAATGGGGGCACAGATACGCAGTATTTT
CDR3 protein: CASSLNGGTDTQYF

J gene: TRBJ2-2
V gene: TRBV11-1
clone size: NA
D gene: NA
CDR3 DNA: TGTGCCAGCAGAGCGAGCTTGTCCACCGGGGAGCTGTTTTTT
CDR3 protein: CASRASLSTGELFF

J gene: TRBJ1-4
V gene: TRBV9
clone size: NA
D gene: NA
CDR3 DNA: TGTGCCAGCAGCGACGACCGTGAAAAACTGTTTTTT
CDR3 protein: CASSDDREKLFF

J gene: TRBJ1-2
V gene: TRBV25-1
clone size: NA
D gene: NA
CDR3 DNA: TGTGCCAGCAGTGCCGACATCAACTATGGCTACACCTTC
CDR3 protein: CASSADINYGYTF

J gene: TRBJ1-1
V gene: TRBV28
clone size: NA
D gene: TRBD1
CDR3 DNA: TGTGCCACCCATGGAGCAGGGGGCCTGAACACTGAAGCTTTCTTT
CDR3 protein: CATHGAGGLNTEAFF

J gene: TRBJ2-1
V gene: TRBV13
clone size: NA
D gene: TRBD2
CDR3 DNA: TGTGCCAGCAGCCCCCGGGGTAGCGGGGCCTACAATGAGCAGTTCTTC
CDR3 protein: CASSPRGSGAYNEQFF

J gene: TRBJ2-5
V gene: TRBV19
clone size: NA
D gene: NA
CDR3 DNA: TGTGCCAGTAGTATAGCGTGGGCGGGCGAAGAGACCCAGTACTTC
CDR3 protein: CASSIAWAGEETQYF

J gene: TRBJ2-3
V gene: TRBV12-3/TRBV12-4
clone size: NA
D gene: NA
CDR3 DNA: TGTGCCAGCAGTTTCAGAGATACGCAGTATTTT
CDR3 protein: CASSFRDTQYF

J gene: TRBJ1-1
V gene: TRBV7-9
clone size: NA
D gene: NA
CDR3 DNA: TGTGCCAGCAGCTTAGTTGAAGCTTTCTTT
CDR3 protein: CASSLVEAFF

J gene: TRBJ1-5
V gene: TRBV2
clone size: NA
D gene: TRBD1
CDR3 DNA: TGTGCCAGCAGCGAGGACAGGGCAAGCAATCAGCCCCAGCATTTT
CDR3 protein: CASSEDRASNQPQHF

J gene: TRBJ2-5
V gene: TRBV27
clone size: NA
D gene: TRBD1
CDR3 DNA: TGTGCCAGCAGTTTAAGACAGGGGAACCAAGAGACCCAGTACTTC
CDR3 protein: CASSLRQGNQETQYF

J gene: TRBJ2-1
V gene: TRBV5-1
clone size: NA
D gene: NA
CDR3 DNA: TGCGCCAGCAGCTTTAGGGGCCGATCCGGCGATGAGCAGTTCTTC
CDR3 protein: CASSFRGRSGDEQFF

J gene: TRBJ2-7
V gene: TRBV28
clone size: NA
D gene: TRBD1
CDR3 DNA: TGTGCCAGCAGGATCCTAGGACAGGGGGCGGCCTACGAGCAGTACTTC
CDR3 protein: CASRILGQGAAYEQYF

J gene: TRBJ2-2
V gene: TRBV7-6
clone size: NA
D gene: NA
CDR3 DNA: TGTGCCACCCCGGACCTCGGGAATCCCAACACCGGGGAGCTGTTTTTT
CDR3 protein: CATPDLGNPNTGELFF

J gene: TRBJ1-4
V gene: TRBV11-2
clone size: NA
D gene: NA
CDR3 DNA: TGTGCCAGCAACCCATTTCGGGATGGAACTAATGAAAAACTGTTTTTT
CDR3 protein: CASNPFRDGTNEKLFF

J gene: TRBJ1-2
V gene: TRBV30
clone size: once
D gene: NA
CDR3 DNA: TGTGCCTGGAGTACACTTGGACAGTCAGTAAAAGGCTACACCTTC
CDR3 protein: CAWSTLGQSVKGYTF

J gene: TRBJ2-5
V gene: TRBV28
clone size: NA
D gene: TRBD2
CDR3 DNA: TGTGCCAGCAGTTCGGCGGGAGCCGCACGAGAGACCCAGTACTTC
CDR3 protein: CASSSAGAARETQYF

J gene: TRBJ1-1
V gene: TRBV30
clone size: NA
D gene: NA
CDR3 DNA: TGTGCCTGGACCAGTTTGGTTGGAGCTTTCTTT
CDR3 protein: CAWTSLVGAFF

J gene: TRBJ2-7
V gene: TRBV5-4
clone size: few
D gene: NA
CDR3 DNA: TGTGCCAGCAGCAGAGACAGCTACGAGCAGTACTTC
CDR3 protein: CASSRDSYEQYF

J gene: TRBJ1-1
V gene: TRBV7-2
clone size: NA
D gene: NA
CDR3 DNA: TGTGCCAGCAGCTTAGAACTAAGGGGCACTGAAGCTTTCTTT
CDR3 protein: CASSLELRGTEAFF

J gene: TRBJ1-6
V gene: TRBV2
clone size: few
D gene: NA
CDR3 DNA: TGTGCCAGCAGTGGGACCGATTCACCCCTCCACTTT
CDR3 protein: CASSGTDSPLHF

J gene: TRBJ1-1
V gene: TRBV18
clone size: NA
D gene: TRBD1
CDR3 DNA: TGTGCCAGCTCACCACCGGGCAGGGGGTTCACTGAAGCTTTCTTT
CDR3 protein: CASSPPGRGFTEAFF

J gene: TRBJ2-7
V gene: TRBV3-1/TRBV3-2
clone size: NA
D gene: NA
CDR3 DNA: TGTGCCAGCAGTCGCGGAACCCTCGACTACGAGCAGTACTTC
CDR3 protein: CASSRGTLDYEQYF